This TCR beta chain emerged from a study of human T cells and chemical hapten exposure. Study-level results: Those TCRs sitting above 1 in 1000 frequency stayed the same with DPC sensitization.

Per the original data handling: Individual samples carried between roughly 23,224 and 750,000 TCRs, with approximately 100,000 as the median. One entry per CDR3 protein, called by TCRdb with MiXCR from the 5' RACE reads. TCRdb's processing, not the authors', yielded these V and J calls. The sample lists about 140,000 distinct CDR3 sequences; 3.5% to 5% were seen once. This clonotype has at least ten counts. Its target is unknown. Germline V gives CDR1 MGHDK, CDR2 SYGVNS. The trim removed 4 bases at V and 6 bases at J, leaving 5 bases unmatched. The CDR3 covers 13 residues. Someone pulled total RNA out of unfractionated whole blood.

The chain links TRBV25-1 to TRBJ1-1, with 7 bases identical to TRBD1. This receptor was obtained from a female donor in good health. CDR3 residues: CASSAKTGSEAFF. The CDR3, as DNA: TGTGCCAGCAGTGCCAAGACAGGGTCTGAAGCTTTCTTT.